This TCR beta chain originates from a study of blood T cell repertoires in COVID-19. Across the study: PBMCs, B-cell-depleted T cells, or T cells provided the cDNA or gDNA that made up the material.

TCRdb's copy holds only in-frame clones and misses some; the assay was immunoSEQ multiplex PCR. Among 150,000 to 200,000 clones listed, roughly 84% were seen once. The TCR sequence derives from a man older than 75 with COVID-19, enrolled during active disease. Sequenced: peripheral blood.

The CDR3 reads CASTPPREGRETQYF. CDR3 nucleotide sequence: TGTGCCAGTACCCCCCCGAGAGAGGGAAGAGAGACCCAGTACTTC. The chain uses TRBV19 and TRBJ2-5; TRBD2 might be the D (5 bases). CDR3 length: 15 amino acids. From germline, CDR1 is LNHDA and CDR2 SQIVND (reference sequence). Trimming took 7 bases from V and 4 from J, leaving 19 bases between them.